This TCR beta chain was documented in a study of shared clonotypes between healthy human individuals (dated by TCRdb to the early 2020s). Background on the whole study: A couple of women and a few men aged 18 to 49 years were included in the cohort. Blood TCR repertoires of five healthy adults were deeply sequenced to estimate repertoire size and the extent of clonotype sharing between individuals. Libraries were prepared and TCR repertoires were sequenced by different laboratories using diverse techniques, in order to increase sequencing depth and limit assay-specific biases. For each donor, CD4 naive and CD4 memory were each given three plates, CD8 naive was given two plates, and CD8 memory was given one plate. Each donor's leukapheresis produced roughly between roughly 0.85 and 10 billion PBMCs.

In the case of this clone: Its antigen is still unknown. One base away there is no much larger clone; base qualities are not given.

Broad study findings and their caveats: Clonotypes shared by all four sorted-subset donors showed higher generation probabilities than non-shared clonotypes. Larger estimated clonotype richness was generally found for naive subsets than for memory subsets. Pairwise subsampling indicated that sequencing depth was expected to affect the degree of clonotype sharing among donors. The small number of donors limited the genetic and exposure-history diversity represented. Sharing across several donors was observed for around 5% of naive CD4, less than 4% of naive CD8, 2.3% of memory CD4, and over 0.3% of memory CD8 clonotypes. Even with the large sequencing depth, rarefaction of the sorted-subset datasets indicated that sequencing was incomplete. Only blood was sampled, and tissue TCR repertoires likely differ from those in blood.

Donors were healthy HIV-negative adults with no recently reported acute infections or vaccinations. Every donor was a Caucasian adult living in Nashville, Tennessee, USA. CD8 memory samples combined magnetically selected CD45RO+ cells with CCR7-negative CD45RA+ effector memory (TemRA) cells. Blood was obtained by leukapheresis, after which PBMCs were separated by Ficoll-Histopaque density gradient centrifugation and cryopreserved in liquid nitrogen vapor phase. Analytical flow cytometry was used to check the purity and quantity of every magnetically sorted T cell population. Each sorted fraction had its genomic DNA isolated and then quantified by UV absorbance on a Nanodrop 2000c. V and J are truncated by 4 bases and 4 bases respectively, leaving an intervening sequence of 23 bases. Including the terminal cysteine and phenylalanine, the CDR3 comprises 18 residues. The kept DNA is CDR3 alone, 54 bases in frame from the first base. Via the germline V gene, CDR1 is LGHNA and CDR2 YNFKEQ.

Using the deep immunoSEQ assay, TCR CDR3 regions were amplified from genomic DNA by multiplex PCR. For each cell subset, the extracted genomic DNA was distributed evenly across all wells of several immunoSEQ 96-well plates, and each plate served as one replicate. For sorted subsets, approximately 190 ng genomic DNA, equal to 25,000 to 35,000 T cell genomes, was loaded into each replicate PCR. Purified libraries were measured with a Qubit 3.0 fluorometer, size-checked on a Bioanalyzer 2100, and measured again with the KAPA Library Quantification kit. Every immunoSEQ 96-well plate was sequenced on a dedicated single-read 150-cycle Illumina NextSeq 550 flow cell. The study's own analysis went as follows. The immunoSEQ output contained only junctional sequences without quality scores, so filtering could not match that applied to full-length reads. To assign V/J genes and CDR3, sequences were annotated against IMGT germline references using PyIR, a Python wrapper for IgBLAST v1.9. Reads were filtered out if the reads had weak V/J assignments (E-value above 1e-6), no CDR3, stop codons, out-of-frame junctions, or ambiguous translated residues. A V3J clonotype was defined by an identical inferred V gene, J gene, and CDR3 amino acid sequence. Percentage overlap between repertoires was calculated by dividing the number of shared unique clonotypes by the size of the smaller repertoire. RTK rarefaction, the Chao1 estimator, and Recon v2.1 estimates of unobserved clonotypes were used to assess repertoire richness. Generation probabilities were computed with OLGA for all TCRbeta clonotypes obtained by the gDNA method from several donors. Sourced from immuneACCESS, this table was stored by TCRdb with only in-frame sequences that have V and J called. A share of the clones is absent; for the studies checked, an unresolved V gene accounts for under half, and the remainder has no known explanation. From that table come the V and J calls and clone size; the DNA was used to work out D and trimming. Recorded for this sample are around 83,000 clones; 62% of them occurred a single time. About half of the sample is held by the ten biggest clonotypes.

Source material: memory CD8+ T cells sorted from blood. Taken with the paper, the label for cell subset or site translates to: CD45RO+ cells pooled with CCR7-negative TemRA cells. This chain is built from TRBV4-2 and TRBJ2-1, with the D gene tentatively TRBD1 or TRBD2, based on 5 matching bases in each. This sequence originates from a young man in good health. The CDR3 region has the sequence CASSPRDGLGSGYNEQFF. DNA sequence: TGTGCCAGCAGCCCTCGGGACGGCCTGGGGTCAGGATACAATGAGCAGTTCTTC.